This T cell receptor (beta chain) was identified in a study of blood T cells in healthy people across ages. The wider study: About one barcoded beta molecule per two T cells was captured by template switching. Study-wide results and caveats: Relative to aged donors, long-lived donors carried more naive CD4+ cells and displayed higher diversity.

Ranging in age from roughly 6 to 100, the donors were healthy Caucasian individuals from Russia. Primers used in a second PCR of roughly 7 to 12 cycles were a sample-barcoded 5' primer and a J-beta primer mix. TCRdb re-analysed the 5' RACE reads in MiXCR, keeping a single row per CDR3 protein. The sample includes approximately 1.5 million distinct CDR3 sequences, 42% of them seen just once. Trimming took 4 bases from V and 4 from J, leaving 17 bases between them. Per germline, CDR1 SGDLS and CDR2 YYNGEE. The CDR3 consists of 15 residues. Points on this clonotype: What it recognizes is unknown.

Material for sequencing was blood. The TCR sequence derives from a woman aged 18 to 35 in good health. This sequence joins TRBV9 and TRBJ2-5; D might be TRBD2 (7 bases). The CDR3 reads CASSQGLADLETQYF. Written as DNA, the CDR3 is TGTGCCAGCAGCCAGGGGCTAGCGGATCTAGAGACCCAGTACTTC.